This T cell receptor (beta chain) derives from a study of tumor-infiltrating lymphocytes in primary liver carcinoma. Study summary: Resecting the tumor surgically was how the patients' primary liver carcinoma was treated. The study enrolled male and female patients aged 30 to 69 years. Samples returned roughly 3.5 to 7.13 million productive TCRbeta reads, a yield that was similar across tissue types. Study-wide results and limits: Compared with tumor region pairs, tumor-adjacent and tumor-blood pairs overlapped less.

TCR beta cDNA was reverse-transcribed from about 500 ng of total RNA. The reaction used a constant-region primer and ProtoScript II reverse transcriptase. Generation of the TCR beta libraries relied on three nested multiplex PCR rounds using slightly modified ARM-PCR. TCRdb ran MiXCR on the multiplex PCR reads and lists one entry per CDR3 protein. The sample shows around 330,000 distinct CDR3 sequences, 55% to 65% of them seen only once. As regards this clonotype: Its target is unknown. Given a much more abundant clone one base away, this may be a read error.

Unsorted whole blood yielded blood RNA, and germline DNA was extracted as well. Material: peripheral blood. This sequence was found in a man aged 35 to 55 with primary liver carcinoma and hepatitis B virus infection.

In DNA form, the CDR3 reads TGTGCCAGCAGCCCCCTCTGGGGCACTGAAGCTTTCTTT. This codes for CASSPLWGTEAFF. This chain links TRBV4-2 with TRBJ1-1; D ambiguous. Germline-derived CDR1 and CDR2 are LGHNA and YNFKEQ. V shed 4 bases and J shed 4 bases, with 10 bases lying between them. The CDR3 is made up of 13 amino acids.